A single sample gave rise to the 7 T cell receptor beta chains below, sequenced in a study of T cell repertoires in cytomegalovirus infection. Via MiXCR, TCRdb re-called the reads, giving one row per CDR3 protein. The data hold hundreds of thousands of distinct CDR3 sequences, with roughly 26% observed a single time. Sequenced input: CD8+ T cells from PBMCs. These receptors were obtained from a human donor in good health (CMV status not recorded). Some clones in this sample may be carry-over from other donors' samples.

This clonotype was seen repeatedly, ten times or more. CDR3 amino acids: CASSPPDRVYGYTF. CDR3 nucleotide sequence: TGTGCCAGCAGCCCCCCCGACAGAGTCTATGGCTACACCTTC. The chain carries TRBV7-9 and TRBJ1-2, with D possibly being TRBD1 (5 bases). With 5 bases removed from V and 4 bases from J, the gap between germline ends came to 14 bases. Per the germline V gene, CDR1 is SEHNR and CDR2 is FQNEAQ (reference sequence). The CDR3 runs 14 residues.

This clonotype has only a few counts. The V call is TRBV2, the J call TRBJ2-4; TRBD1 aligns across 8 bases. Germline trimming cut 6 bases from V and 6 bases from J; bases unmatched to any gene: 4. CDR1 and CDR2 (germline): SNHLY, FYNNEI. This CDR3 has 13 amino acids. CDR3 bases: TGTGCCAGCAGACCACAGGGGGGAAACATTCAGTACTTC. Its translation is CASRPQGGNIQYF.

DNA of the CDR3: TGTGCCACACACTCCACGGGGGCGTACAATGAGCAGTTCTTC. Translated: CATHSTGAYNEQFF. This rearrangement joins TRBV6-6 to TRBJ2-1, with D perhaps matching TRBD1 or TRBD2 (6 bases each). V was cut by 10 bases and J by 4 bases, with 17 bases left in between. CDR1 and CDR2 (germline): MNHNY, SVGAGI (reference sequence). This CDR3 contains 14 residues.

This clonotype was found many times. The chain links TRBV7-2 to TRBJ2-7, with D perhaps matching TRBD1 or TRBD2 (5 bases each). Germline values: CDR1 SGHTA, CDR2 FQGNSA. Trimming removed 0 bases at V and 4 bases at J, with 19 bases between. The CDR3 has 17 amino acids. CDR3 sequence reads: CASSLAGGNVGLYEQYV. The CDR3 DNA sequence: TGTGCCAGCAGCTTAGCTGGGGGAAACGTCGGCCTGTACGAGCAGTACGTC.

This clonotype was seen a few times. This chain connects TRBV27 to TRBJ1-2; tentative D call: TRBD1 (5 bases). V was clipped by 6 bases and J by 4 bases, with 30 bases between them. Germline CDR1 MNHEY, CDR2 SMNVEV (reference sequence). The CDR3 covers 19 residues. The CDR3 is CASSGQRAIGVTGTYGYTF. The CDR3 nucleotides are TGTGCCAGCAGCGGTCAAAGGGCTATTGGCGTAACAGGAACCTATGGCTACACCTTC.

With respect to this clonotype: A much larger clone sits a single nucleotide away, making a read error possible. The rearrangement uses TRBV7-2 and TRBJ2-5, with TRBD2 matching 8 bases. Germline V CDR1 and CDR2: SGHTA, FQGNSA. The CDR3 is 16 residues long. The CDR3 bases are TGTGTCAGCTCTCTCCGGGCGGGGGGTTGGCGGAAGACCCAGTACTTC. Translating gives CVSSLRAGGWRKTQYF.

CDR3 residues: CARGGSSGANVLTF. The CDR3, as DNA: TGTGCCAGAGGTGGCAGTTCTGGGGCCAACGTCCTGACTTTC. The chain couples TRBV2 to TRBJ2-6; D is uncertain. Between the trimmed V and J ends, which lost 9 bases and 1 base, there was a span of 10 bases. Germline CDR1 SNHLY, CDR2 FYNNEI. The CDR3 has 14 residues.